The TCR beta chain under discussion was sequenced for a study of T cell repertoires in cytomegalovirus infection. Study-level background: HLA-C-restricted CMV epitopes, recently identified, and well-studied HLA-B-restricted ones were used by the study. CMV infection together with matching HLA type was indicated by public TCR beta signatures.

Findings and limits, study-wide: Summed public TCR beta family frequency identified CMV carriers bearing the relevant HLA. In two of eight donors, the top clonotype was HLA-C-restricted CMV-specific.

The V end lost 1 base, the J end lost 6 bases, and 4 bases lay between the germline ends. Germline V CDR1 and CDR2: MNHEY, SVGAGI. This CDR3 region has 12 residues. The table lists this clonotype with a few counts. As yet, its antigen is unknown. TCRdb ran MiXCR on the reads and lists one entry per CDR3 protein. The sample carries 110,000 to 150,000 distinct CDR3 sequences, approximately 30% recorded once. The sample here was CD8+ T cells from cultured PBMCs, taken from culture after CMV antigen stimulation. This chain uses TRBV6-5 with TRBJ2-1, with D uncertain. The TCR sequence derives from a human donor in good health (CMV status not recorded). Some clones in this sample may be carry-over from other donors' samples. CDR3 DNA sequence: TGTGCCAGCAGTTACTTGGGCAATGAGCAGTTCTTC. It encodes CASSYLGNEQFF.